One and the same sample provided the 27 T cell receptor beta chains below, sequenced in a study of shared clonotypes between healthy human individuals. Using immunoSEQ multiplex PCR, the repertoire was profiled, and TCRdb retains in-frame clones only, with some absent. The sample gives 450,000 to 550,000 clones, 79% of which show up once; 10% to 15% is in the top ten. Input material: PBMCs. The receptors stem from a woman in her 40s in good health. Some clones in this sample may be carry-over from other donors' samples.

CDR3 nucleotides: TGTGCCAGTAGTATAGAAGGGTTCCCCTACAATGAGCAGTTCTTC. It translates to CASSIEGFPYNEQFF. The V call is TRBV19, the J call TRBJ2-1; D is unresolved. V lost 0 bases and J 2 bases, leaving 8 bases between the germline ends. This CDR3 has 15 amino acids. CDR1 LNHDA and CDR2 SQIVND come from the germline V gene (reference sequence).

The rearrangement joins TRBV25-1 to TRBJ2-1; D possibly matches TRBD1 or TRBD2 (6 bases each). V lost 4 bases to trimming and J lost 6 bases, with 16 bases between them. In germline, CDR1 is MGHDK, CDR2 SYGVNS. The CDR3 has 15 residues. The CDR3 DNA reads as TGTGCCAGCAGTGCGGCCACCTCGGGGGCCAATGAGCAGTTCTTC. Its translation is CASSAATSGANEQFF.

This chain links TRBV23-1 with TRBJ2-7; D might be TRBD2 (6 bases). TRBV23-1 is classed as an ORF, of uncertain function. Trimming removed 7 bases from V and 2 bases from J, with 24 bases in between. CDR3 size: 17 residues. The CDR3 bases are TGCGCCAGCACCCCTCCCCTCCGGGACTTGGGGGCCTACGAGCAGTACTTC. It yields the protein CASTPPLRDLGAYEQYF.

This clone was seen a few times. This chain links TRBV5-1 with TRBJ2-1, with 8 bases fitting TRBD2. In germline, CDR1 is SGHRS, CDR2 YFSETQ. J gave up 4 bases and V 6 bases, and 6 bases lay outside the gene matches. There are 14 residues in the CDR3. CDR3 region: CASTPGGGYNEQFF. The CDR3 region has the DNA TGCGCCAGCACCCCGGGAGGGGGTTACAATGAGCAGTTCTTC.

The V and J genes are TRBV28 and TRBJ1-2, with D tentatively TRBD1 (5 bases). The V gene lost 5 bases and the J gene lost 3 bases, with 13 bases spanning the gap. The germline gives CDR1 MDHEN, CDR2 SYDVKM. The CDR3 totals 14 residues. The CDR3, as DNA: TGTGCCAGCAGTCGGCCCACAGGATACTATGGCTACACCTTC. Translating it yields CASSRPTGYYGYTF.

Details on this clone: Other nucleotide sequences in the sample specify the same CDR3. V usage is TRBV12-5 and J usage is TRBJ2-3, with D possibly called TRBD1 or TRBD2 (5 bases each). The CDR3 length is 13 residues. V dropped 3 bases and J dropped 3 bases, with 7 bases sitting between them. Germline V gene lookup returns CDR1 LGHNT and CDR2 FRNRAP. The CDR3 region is CASGLWGTDTQYF. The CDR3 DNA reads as TGTGCTAGTGGTTTATGGGGGACAGATACGCAGTATTTT.

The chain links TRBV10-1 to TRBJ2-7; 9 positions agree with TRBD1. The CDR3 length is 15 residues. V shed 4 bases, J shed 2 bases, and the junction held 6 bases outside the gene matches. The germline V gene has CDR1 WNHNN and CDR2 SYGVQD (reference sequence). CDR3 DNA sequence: TGCGCCAGCAGTGGAGGGACAGGGTTACCCTACGAGCAGTACTTC. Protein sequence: CASSGGTGLPYEQYF.

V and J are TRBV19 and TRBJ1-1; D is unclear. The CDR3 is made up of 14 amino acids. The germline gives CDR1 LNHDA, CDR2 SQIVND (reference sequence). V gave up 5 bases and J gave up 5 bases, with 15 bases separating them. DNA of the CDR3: TGTGCCAGTAGTCTGACCGCGAGACGGACTGAAGCTTTCTTT. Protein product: CASSLTARRTEAFF. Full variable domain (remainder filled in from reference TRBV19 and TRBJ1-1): DGGITQSPKYLFRKEGQNVTLSCEQNLNHDAMYWYRQDPGQGLRLIYYSQIVNDFQKGDIAEGYSVSREKKESFPLTVTSAQKNPTAFYLCASSLTARRTEAFFGQGTRLTVV.

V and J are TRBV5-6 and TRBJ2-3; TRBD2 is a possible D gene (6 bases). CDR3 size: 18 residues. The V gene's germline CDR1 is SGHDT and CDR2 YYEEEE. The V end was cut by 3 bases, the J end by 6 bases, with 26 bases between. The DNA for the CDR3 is TGTGCCAGCAGCTCGTCGGGAGTTCGCGTGGTTGGTTTCGATACGCAGTATTTT. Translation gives CASSSSGVRVVGFDTQYF.

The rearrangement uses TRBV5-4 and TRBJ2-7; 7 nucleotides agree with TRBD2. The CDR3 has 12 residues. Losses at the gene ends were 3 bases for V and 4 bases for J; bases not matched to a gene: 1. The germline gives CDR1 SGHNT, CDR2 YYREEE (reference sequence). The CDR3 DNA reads TGTGCCAGCAGCTGGACTAGTTACGAGCAGTACTTC. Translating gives CASSWTSYEQYF.

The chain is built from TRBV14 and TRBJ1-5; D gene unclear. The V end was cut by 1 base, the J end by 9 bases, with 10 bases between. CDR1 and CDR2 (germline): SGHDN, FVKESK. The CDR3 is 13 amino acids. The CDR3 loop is CASSQGGDLPQHF. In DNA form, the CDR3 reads TGTGCCAGCAGCCAAGGTGGGGATTTGCCCCAGCATTTT.

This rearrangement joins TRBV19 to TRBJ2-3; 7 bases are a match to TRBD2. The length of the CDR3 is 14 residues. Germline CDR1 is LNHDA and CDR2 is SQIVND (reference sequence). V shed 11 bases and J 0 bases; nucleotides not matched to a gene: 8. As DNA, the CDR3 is TGTGCCGTAAGGGCTAGCGGCAGCACAGATACGCAGTATTTT. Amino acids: CAVRASGSTDTQYF.

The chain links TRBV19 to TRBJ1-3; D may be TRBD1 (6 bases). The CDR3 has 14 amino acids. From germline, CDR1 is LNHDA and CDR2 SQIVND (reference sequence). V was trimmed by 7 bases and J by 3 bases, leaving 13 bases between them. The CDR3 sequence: CASTPTRGGNTIYF. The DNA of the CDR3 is TGTGCCAGTACCCCAACCAGGGGTGGAAACACCATATATTTT.

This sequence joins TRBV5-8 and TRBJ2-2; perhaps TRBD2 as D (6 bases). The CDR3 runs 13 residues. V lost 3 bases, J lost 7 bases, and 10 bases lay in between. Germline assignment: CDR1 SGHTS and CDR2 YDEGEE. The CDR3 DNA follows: TGTGCCAGCAGCTGGATTAGCGGCGGGGAGCTGTTTTTT. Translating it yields CASSWISGGELFF.

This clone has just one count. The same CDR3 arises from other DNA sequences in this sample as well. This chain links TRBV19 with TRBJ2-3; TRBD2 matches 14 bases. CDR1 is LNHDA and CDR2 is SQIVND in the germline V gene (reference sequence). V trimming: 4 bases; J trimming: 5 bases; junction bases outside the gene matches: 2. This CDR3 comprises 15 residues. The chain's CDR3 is CASSTGLAGVDTQYF. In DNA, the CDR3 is TGTGCCAGTAGTACGGGACTAGCGGGAGTAGATACGCAGTATTTT.

CDR3 region: CASSLEGQGTDTQYF. CDR3 coding DNA: TGCGCCAGCAGCTTGGAGGGGCAGGGCACAGATACGCAGTATTTT. The rearrangement uses TRBV5-1 and TRBJ2-3, with TRBD1 as a possible D gene (5 bases). This CDR3 has 15 amino acids. Germline values: CDR1 SGHRS, CDR2 YFSETQ. Trimming removed 0 bases at V and 1 base at J, with 9 bases between.

The chain's CDR3 is CSVLTRGKRSTQYF. The CDR3 nucleotides are TGCAGCGTTTTGACTCGGGGGAAGCGGAGTACGCAGTATTTT. This chain links TRBV29-1 with TRBJ2-3, with D possibly being TRBD2 (6 bases). Between the trimmed V and J ends, which lost 5 bases and 8 bases, there was a span of 20 bases. Germline V CDR1 and CDR2: SQVTM, ANQGSEA. The CDR3 runs 14 residues.

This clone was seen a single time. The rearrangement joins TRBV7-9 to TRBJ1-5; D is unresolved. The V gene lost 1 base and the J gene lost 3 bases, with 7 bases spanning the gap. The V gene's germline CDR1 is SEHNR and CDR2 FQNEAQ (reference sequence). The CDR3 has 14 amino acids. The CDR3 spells CASSLDRVNQPQHF. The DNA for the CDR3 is TGTGCCAGCAGCTTAGATAGGGTCAATCAGCCCCAGCATTTT.

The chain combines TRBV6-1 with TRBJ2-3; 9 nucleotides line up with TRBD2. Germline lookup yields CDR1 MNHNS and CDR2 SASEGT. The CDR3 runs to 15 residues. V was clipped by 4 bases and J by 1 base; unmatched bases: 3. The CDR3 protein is CASSVRTSGTDTQYF. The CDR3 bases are TGTGCCAGCAGTGTTAGGACTAGCGGCACAGATACGCAGTATTTT.

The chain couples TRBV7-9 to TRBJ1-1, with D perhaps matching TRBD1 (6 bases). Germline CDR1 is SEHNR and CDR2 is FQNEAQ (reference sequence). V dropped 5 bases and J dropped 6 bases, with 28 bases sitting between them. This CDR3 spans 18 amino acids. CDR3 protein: CASSTNVGFGGAAAEAFF. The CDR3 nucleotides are TGTGCCAGCAGCACCAATGTCGGTTTCGGGGGGGCGGCGGCTGAAGCTTTCTTT.

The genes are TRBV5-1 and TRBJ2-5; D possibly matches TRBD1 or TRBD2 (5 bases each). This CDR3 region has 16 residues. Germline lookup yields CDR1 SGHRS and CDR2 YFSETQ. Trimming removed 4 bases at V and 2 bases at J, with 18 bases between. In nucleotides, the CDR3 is TGCGCCAGCAGCAATACGGGGCCTACCTTACAAGAGACCCAGTACTTC. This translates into CASSNTGPTLQETQYF.

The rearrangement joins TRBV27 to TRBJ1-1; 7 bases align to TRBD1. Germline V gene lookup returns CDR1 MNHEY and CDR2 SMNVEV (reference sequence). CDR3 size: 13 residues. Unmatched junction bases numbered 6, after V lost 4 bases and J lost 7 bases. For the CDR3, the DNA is TGTGCCAGCAGTTCAGGACAGGTCCGTGAAGCTTTCTTT. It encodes CASSSGQVREAFF.

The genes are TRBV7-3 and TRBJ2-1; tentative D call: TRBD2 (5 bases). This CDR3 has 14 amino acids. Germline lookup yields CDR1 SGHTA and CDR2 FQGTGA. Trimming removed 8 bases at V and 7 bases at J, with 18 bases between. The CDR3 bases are TGTGCCAGCGGCCCGGACCCGAGCGGAAATGAGCAGTTCTTC. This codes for CASGPDPSGNEQFF. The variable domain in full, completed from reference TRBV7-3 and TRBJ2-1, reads GAGVSQTPSNKVTEKGKYVELRCDPISGHTALYWYRQSLGQGPEFLIYFQGTGAADDSGLPNDRFFAVRPEGSVSTLKIQRTERGDSAVYLCASGPDPSGNEQFFGPGTRLTVL.

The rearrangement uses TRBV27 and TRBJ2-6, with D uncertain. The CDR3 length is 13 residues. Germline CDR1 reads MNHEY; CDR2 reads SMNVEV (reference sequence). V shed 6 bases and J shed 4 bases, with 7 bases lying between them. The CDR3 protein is CASRGSGANVLTF. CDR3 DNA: TGTGCCAGCAGAGGGTCAGGGGCCAACGTCCTGACTTTC.

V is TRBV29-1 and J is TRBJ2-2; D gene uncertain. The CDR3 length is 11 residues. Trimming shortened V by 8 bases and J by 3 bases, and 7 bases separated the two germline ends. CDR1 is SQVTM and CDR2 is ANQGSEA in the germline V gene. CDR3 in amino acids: CSIRDTGELFF. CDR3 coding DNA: TGCAGCATTAGGGACACCGGGGAGCTGTTTTTT.

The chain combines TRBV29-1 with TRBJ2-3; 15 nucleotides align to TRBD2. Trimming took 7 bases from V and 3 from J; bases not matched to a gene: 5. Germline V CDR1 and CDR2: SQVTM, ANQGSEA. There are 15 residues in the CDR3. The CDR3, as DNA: TGCAGCGCCACAGGGACTAGCGGGAGGACAGATACGCAGTATTTT. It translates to CSATGTSGRTDTQYF.

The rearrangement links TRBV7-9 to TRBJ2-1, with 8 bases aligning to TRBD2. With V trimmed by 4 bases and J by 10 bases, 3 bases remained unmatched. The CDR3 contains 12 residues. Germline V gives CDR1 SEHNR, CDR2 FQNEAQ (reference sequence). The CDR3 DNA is TGTGCCAGCAGCTCCGGGACTAGGGAGCAGTTCTTC. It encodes CASSSGTREQFF.